This T cell receptor (beta chain) is from a study of blood T cell repertoires in COVID-19. Study at large: Samples taken during acute and convalescent COVID-19 were collected in the United States, Italy and Spain. The cDNA or gDNA used as material had been derived from T cells, B-cell-depleted T cells, or PBMCs.

Original processing methods: The assay estimated nucleated cells by amplifying reference gene primers. Some clones are missing from TCRdb's copy, which holds only in-frame ones; the method was immunoSEQ multiplex PCR. V, J and clone size were drawn from that table, and D and trimming were deduced from the DNA. Among 150,000 or so clones listed, approximately 88% were seen once. Trimming removed 6 bases from V and 0 bases from J, with 12 bases in between. This CDR3 has 15 residues. CDR1 and CDR2 (germline): MDHEN, SYDVKM. This clone was seen a few times. The receptor was derived from a man aged 45-65 years with acute or convalescent COVID-19. The chain has TRBV28 and TRBJ2-1; D ambiguous. The sample comprised peripheral blood. The CDR3 bases are TGTGCCAGCAGCCTAACAGAAAACTCCTACAATGAGCAGTTCTTC. Translated, it gives CASSLTENSYNEQFF.